A selection of T cell receptor beta chains follows, all from one sample in a study. MiXCR was run by TCRdb on the RT-PCR reads, yielding one entry per CDR3 protein. The data show around 700,000 distinct CDR3 sequences, 11% to 15% seen once. The sample was memory CD4+ T cells from blood. These receptors were taken from a female donor in good health, serving as a healthy control. CDR3s include the opening cysteine and the closing phenylalanine or tryptophan. Part of the rows lack a size; the others show once, few, many or a class for expanded clones.

clone_size,j_call,v_call,cdr3_aa
NA,TRBJ2-3,TRBV6-2/TRBV6-3,CASSYSVTSGLSTDTQYF
many,TRBJ2-7,TRBV12-3/TRBV12-4,CASRTDGGRQYF
NA,TRBJ1-5,TRBV10-3,CATGQAPGNQPQHF
many,TRBJ1-2,TRBV25-1,CASSAHGTGFGYTF
many,TRBJ1-5,TRBV12-3/TRBV12-4,CASSFEGNQPQHF
NA,TRBJ2-1,TRBV7-2,CASSLGAGGPNEQFF
many,TRBJ2-3,TRBV29-1,CSAILPGTDTQYF
many,TRBJ2-1,TRBV20-1,CSARLTGSYNEQFF
NA,TRBJ1-1,TRBV7-9,CASSPSLGEVTEAFF
many,TRBJ2-7,TRBV12-3/TRBV12-4,CASSWGEEQYF
NA,TRBJ1-2,TRBV6-6,CASSYDFDRTNYGYTF
few,TRBJ1-1,TRBV12-3/TRBV12-4,CASSYERGWNTEAFF
NA,TRBJ2-2,TRBV20-1,CSARRGPTGELFF
few,TRBJ2-5,TRBV7-7,CASSSVPQETQYF
NA,TRBJ1-1,TRBV6-2/TRBV6-3,CASRTRGRAVEAFF
NA,TRBJ2-7,TRBV20-1,CSAPGTGGNEQYF
many,TRBJ1-6,TRBV6-6,CASSIRDSKRSYNSPLHF
few,TRBJ2-7,TRBV20-1,CSALDRVKAYEQYF
few,TRBJ2-7,TRBV18,CASSPYTYEQYF
few,TRBJ2-1,TRBV24-1,CATPHSYNEQFF
many,TRBJ2-3,TRBV12-3/TRBV12-4,CASSPRDFPGTDTQYF
many,TRBJ2-7,TRBV10-3,CAIRKGQNSYEQYF
many,TRBJ2-2,TRBV6-5,CASSPGIQGAGELFF
many,TRBJ1-2,TRBV9,CASSAQTARPNYGYTF
NA,TRBJ1-4,TRBV7-2,CASSFVGVNEKLFF
NA,TRBJ2-2,TRBV5-5,CASSLVWATGELFF
NA,TRBJ2-7,TRBV28,CASNIGTYYEQYF
once,TRBJ2-3,TRBV5-1,CASSLRLAGSGTDTQYF
NA,TRBJ1-1,TRBV5-1,CASSSYIETEAFF
NA,TRBJ1-2,TRBV4-3,CASSQEGDRGIGYTF
many,TRBJ2-7,TRBV12-3/TRBV12-4,CASSLQGTGYEQYF
many,TRBJ2-3,TRBV9,CASSAPGYTDTQYF
NA,TRBJ2-5,TRBV7-2,CASSRFGTSGVQETQYF
many,TRBJ2-3,TRBV5-6,CASSFLSGSKDTQYF
many,TRBJ2-1,TRBV12-3/TRBV12-4,CASSFLARWNEQFF
NA,TRBJ1-2,TRBV7-2,CASSLAGQNYGYTF
NA,TRBJ2-1,TRBV20-1,CSARDPISGNEQFF
NA,TRBJ1-6,TRBV7-2,CASSFARDSPLHF
NA,TRBJ2-1,TRBV6-6,CASSDAGGSITYNEQFF
NA,TRBJ2-5,TRBV11-1,CASSPGTTLETQYF
NA,TRBJ2-3,TRBV6-6,CASSPGAGTDTQYF